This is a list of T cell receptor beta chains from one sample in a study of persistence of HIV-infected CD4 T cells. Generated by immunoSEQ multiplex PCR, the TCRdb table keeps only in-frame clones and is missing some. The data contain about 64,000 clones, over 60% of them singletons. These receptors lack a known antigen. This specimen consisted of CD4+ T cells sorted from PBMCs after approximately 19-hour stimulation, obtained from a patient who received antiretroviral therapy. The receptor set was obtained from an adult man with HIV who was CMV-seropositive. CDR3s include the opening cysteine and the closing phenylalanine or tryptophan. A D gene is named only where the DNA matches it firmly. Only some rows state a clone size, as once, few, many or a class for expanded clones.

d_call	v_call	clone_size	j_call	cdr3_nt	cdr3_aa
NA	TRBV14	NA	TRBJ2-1	TGTGCCAGCAGCCAAGCGGAGGGCTCCTACAATGAGCAGTTCTTC	CASSQAEGSYNEQFF
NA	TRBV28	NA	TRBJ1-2	TGTGCCAGCAGTTCATCTAACTATGGCTACACCTTC	CASSSSNYGYTF
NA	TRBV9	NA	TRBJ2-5	TGTGCCAGCAGCCCCAGACCGCGGGAGACCCAGTACTTC	CASSPRPRETQYF
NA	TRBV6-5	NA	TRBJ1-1	TGTGCCAGCAACTGGAACACTGAAGCTTTCTTT	CASNWNTEAFF
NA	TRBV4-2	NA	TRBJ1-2	TGTGCCAGCAGCCAAGAAGTTCAAGGGGCCGGTGGCTACACCTTC	CASSQEVQGAGGYTF
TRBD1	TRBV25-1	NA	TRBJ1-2	TGTGCCAGCAGTAAGACAGGGGTCTATGGCTACACCTTC	CASSKTGVYGYTF
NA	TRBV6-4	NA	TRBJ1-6	TGTGCCAGCAGTGCGGGAGGTTTCGATTCACCCCTCCACTTT	CASSAGGFDSPLHF
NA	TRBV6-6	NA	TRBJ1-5	TGTGCCAGCAGGGGCTACAGGGAGCCCCAGCATTTT	CASRGYREPQHF
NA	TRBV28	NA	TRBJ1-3	TGTGCCAGCATCAGGTTCGTGTATCCTGGAAACACCATATATTTT	CASIRFVYPGNTIYF
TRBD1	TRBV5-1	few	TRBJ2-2	TGCGCCAGCAGCACACGGACAGGAGCGACCGGGGAGCTGTTTTTT	CASSTRTGATGELFF
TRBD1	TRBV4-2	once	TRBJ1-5	TGTGCCAGCAGCCTCTCGGGACAGTACAATCAGCCCCAGCATTTT	CASSLSGQYNQPQHF
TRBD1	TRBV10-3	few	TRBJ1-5	TGTGCCATCGCCACAGGGGCGTATCAGCCCCAGCATTTT	CAIATGAYQPQHF
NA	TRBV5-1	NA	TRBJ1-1	TGCGCCAGCAGCCCCGGACACAACACTGAAGCTTTCTTT	CASSPGHNTEAFF
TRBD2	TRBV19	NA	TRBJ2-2	TGTGCCAGTAGTCCACGGACTAGCGGGGGGCTTTCGAACACCGGGGAGCTGTTTTTT	CASSPRTSGGLSNTGELFF
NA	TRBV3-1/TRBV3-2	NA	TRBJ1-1	TGTGCCAGCAGCCAATCCGCCGGAAACACTGAAGCTTTCTTT	CASSQSAGNTEAFF
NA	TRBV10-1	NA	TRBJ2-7	TGCGCCAGCAGTGGAACTAGCATGCAGCAGTACTTC	CASSGTSMQQYF
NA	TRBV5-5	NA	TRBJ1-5	TGTGCCAGCAGCTTAGAGATTTATAGCAATCAGCCCCAGCATTTT	CASSLEIYSNQPQHF
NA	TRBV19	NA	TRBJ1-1	TGTGCCAGTCTGACAGGCGGGGCAGGGTTCCCTGAAGCTTTCTTT	CASLTGGAGFPEAFF
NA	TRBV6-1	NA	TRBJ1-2	TGTGCCAGCAGTGAATATAGGGGCAGGCTTGTGGGCTACACCTTC	CASSEYRGRLVGYTF
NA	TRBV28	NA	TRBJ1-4	TGTGCCAGCAGTTTATACGGCGCCCGTCGGGAAAAACTGTTTTTT	CASSLYGARREKLFF
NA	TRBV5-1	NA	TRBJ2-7	TGCGCCAGCAGCTTGTCGACCTACGAGCAGTACTTC	CASSLSTYEQYF
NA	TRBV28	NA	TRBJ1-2	TGTGCCAGCAGTTTATCAGGGAACAGTTATGGCTACACCTTC	CASSLSGNSYGYTF
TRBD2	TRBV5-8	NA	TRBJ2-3	TGTGCCAGCAGCACCGGACTAGTTCCAGATACGCAGTATTTT	CASSTGLVPDTQYF
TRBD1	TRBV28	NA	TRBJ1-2	TGTGCCAGCAGTTTGGTCAAAGGGCAGGGGGCGGTTAGTAGCGGCTACACCTTC	CASSLVKGQGAVSSGYTF
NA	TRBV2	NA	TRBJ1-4	TGTGCCACCAAAGACAGTCCAACTAATGAAAAACTGTTTTTT	CATKDSPTNEKLFF
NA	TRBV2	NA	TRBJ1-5	TGTGCCAGCAGTCTGGACGGCTACAATCAGCCCCAGCATTTT	CASSLDGYNQPQHF
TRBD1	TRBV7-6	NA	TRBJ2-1	TGTGCCAGCAGCTCGCACAGGGGATACTACAATGAGCAGTTCTTC	CASSSHRGYYNEQFF
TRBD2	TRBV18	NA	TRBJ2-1	TGTGCCAGCTCACCGGGGACTAGCGGAACCTACAATGAGCAGTTCTTC	CASSPGTSGTYNEQFF
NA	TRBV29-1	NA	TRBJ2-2	TGCAGCGTTAGATTCACAGTACCCGGGTCGAACACCGGGGAGCTGTTTTTT	CSVRFTVPGSNTGELFF
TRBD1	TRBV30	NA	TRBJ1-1	TGTGCCTGGAGTGAGGACAGGGCCACTGAAGCTTTCTTT	CAWSEDRATEAFF
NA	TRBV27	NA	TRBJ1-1	TGTGCCAGCAGTTTCGACCTGAACACTGAAGCTTTCTTT	CASSFDLNTEAFF
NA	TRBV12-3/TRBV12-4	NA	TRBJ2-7	TGTGCCAGCAGTTTGAGCCGGGGAGAGCAGTACTTC	CASSLSRGEQYF